Below, one T cell receptor (beta chain) is given with its context. The record originates from a study of spatial heterogeneity in lung cancer. Each CDR3 protein is one row after TCRdb ran MiXCR on the 5' RACE reads. The sample consists of roughly 46,000 distinct CDR3 sequences, 12% of them appearing once. Time point noted: sample taken at primary tumor resection. Extraction of whole RNA from tumor, nontumor lung or frozen PBMC preceded unsorted sequencing. The donors were 65 to 85 patients with non-small cell lung cancer that was early-stage and untreated. This CDR3 has 15 residues. V was trimmed by 1 base and J by 0 bases, leaving 7 bases between them. The V gene's germline CDR1 is LNHNV and CDR2 YYDKDF (reference sequence).

The origin of this receptor is a female donor with early-stage non-small cell lung cancer. J is TRBJ2-1 and V is TRBV15; D gene unclear. The specimen was PBMCs, collected at surgery. CDR3 DNA: TGTGCCACCAGCAGAGTTGCTAGCTCCTACAATGAGCAGTTCTTC. This encodes CATSRVASSYNEQFF.